This T cell receptor beta chain derives from a study of OX40 agonist ivuxolimab in advanced cancers. Libraries were prepared by immunoSEQ multiplex PCR; TCRdb keeps only in-frame clonotypes and omits some of them. Among roughly 87,000 clones listed, around 93% were seen once. From germline, CDR1 is SGHRS and CDR2 YFSETQ. There are 15 residues in the CDR3. V lost 4 bases to trimming and J lost 3 bases; unmatched junction nucleotides: 7. Sequences were derived from CD4+ or CD8+ T cells sorted from blood, sampled in a trial of the OX40 agonist ivuxolimab. The chain recombines TRBV5-1 with TRBJ1-2; TRBD1 aligns across 9 bases. The receptor was isolated from an adult with an advanced solid tumor such as melanoma, head and neck, liver or kidney cancer. CDR3 nucleotide sequence: TGCGCCAGCAGCACTCCGACAGGGGGAGACTATGGCTACACCTTC. Translated, it gives CASSTPTGGDYGYTF.